These 28 T cell receptor beta chains were sequenced from one sample in a study of cytomegalovirus exposure and HLA in healthy donors (dated by TCRdb to the late 2010s). Receptor libraries were prepared by the immunoSEQ multiplex PCR assay. The immuneACCESS repertoire file appears here via TCRdb, limited to in-frame rearrangements. These files lack a portion of the clones; in checked studies, under half of the deficit traces to unresolved V genes, and the cause of the others is not known. Here the sample has roughly 250,000 clones; approximately 83% occur a single time. The top ten clones comprise roughly 1.2% of the sample. The source material was PBMCs. These receptors were obtained from a woman aged 25 to 39 in good health and CMV-seropositive.

The V and J genes are TRBV7-8 and TRBJ2-7, with 8 bases lining up with TRBD2. V was pared by 4 bases and J by 5 bases, with 13 bases of the junction left unmatched. The CDR3 has 16 residues. The V gene's germline CDR1 is SGHVS and CDR2 FQNEAQ. CDR3 in amino acids: CASSSLSGGARHEQYF. CDR3 nucleotide sequence: TGTGCCAGCAGCTCGTTATCCGGGGGGGCTCGGCACGAGCAGTACTTC.

In the case of this clone: The same CDR3 arises from other DNA sequences in this sample as well. This chain connects TRBV18 to TRBJ1-3; 9 bases are shared with TRBD1. The germline gives CDR1 KGHSH, CDR2 LQKENI. J lost 2 bases, V lost 2 bases, and 4 bases had no gene match. The CDR3 is made up of 16 amino acids. DNA of the CDR3: TGTGCCAGCTCACCAGGGGGACAGGGCCCTGGAAACACCATATATTTT. It translates to CASSPGGQGPGNTIYF.

The rearrangement uses TRBV27 and TRBJ1-3; 9 bases agree with TRBD1. With 8 bases clipped from V and 0 bases from J, the junction kept 5 bases outside the gene matches. Germline V gene lookup returns CDR1 MNHEY and CDR2 SMNVEV (reference sequence). The CDR3 has 15 residues. This chain's CDR3 is CASAQDRGSGNTIYF. In DNA, the CDR3 is TGTGCCAGCGCCCAGGACAGGGGCTCTGGAAACACCATATATTTT.

DNA of the CDR3: TGTGCCAGCAGCGAGGGACAGGGGAAAGAGACCCAGTACTTC. The encoded protein is CASSEGQGKETQYF. This chain joins TRBV5-4 and TRBJ2-5, with 10 bases matching TRBD1. Germline assignment: CDR1 SGHNT and CDR2 YYREEE (reference sequence). The CDR3 loop spans 14 amino acids. The junction had 3 bases not matched to a gene; V was cut back by 4 bases and J by 3 bases. Based on the CDR3 plus reference TRBV5-4 and TRBJ2-5, the full variable domain is ETGVTQSPTHLIKTRGQQVTLRCSSQSGHNTVSWYQQALGQGPQFIFQYYREEENGRGNFPPRFSGLQFPNYSSELNVNALELDDSALYLCASSEGQGKETQYFGPGTRLLVL.

V and J are TRBV6-6 and TRBJ2-3; the D gene is possibly TRBD2 (5 bases). In germline, CDR1 is MNHNY, CDR2 SVGAGI (reference sequence). This CDR3 is 13 amino acids long. The ends were cut back, 0 bases at V and 6 bases at J, with 7 bases in the middle. The CDR3 sequence: CASSYSTGDTQYF. CDR3 DNA: TGTGCCAGCAGTTACTCGACGGGGGATACGCAGTATTTT.

This chain uses TRBV2 with TRBJ1-1; maybe TRBD1 (6 bases). Per the germline V gene, CDR1 is SNHLY and CDR2 is FYNNEI. The germline V and J ends were trimmed by 4 bases and 4 bases, with 10 bases remaining between them. The CDR3 extends over 13 amino acids. Written as DNA, the CDR3 is TGTGCCAGCAGTGGGGGGCCGGCCACTGAAGCTTTCTTT. This encodes CASSGGPATEAFF.

This chain connects TRBV27 to TRBJ1-1, with a possible D match to TRBD1 (6 bases). Germline CDR1 and CDR2: MNHEY and SMNVEV (reference sequence). The CDR3 contains 16 residues. The V gene lost 6 bases and the J gene lost 1 base, with 18 bases spanning the gap. This CDR3 is CASSLPPSTGNTEAFF. Here the CDR3 DNA reads TGTGCCAGCAGCTTACCCCCCTCGACAGGGAACACTGAAGCTTTCTTT.

In its sample, this clone was seen a few times. Other DNA sequences within the sample encode an identical CDR3. V usage is TRBV29-1 and J usage is TRBJ2-7; no reliable D call. Germline-derived CDR1 and CDR2 are SQVTM and ANQGSEA. This CDR3 comprises 11 residues. Deletions cut 4 bases from V and 1 base from J, with 5 bases between. The CDR3 is CSVVSSYEQYF. CDR3 sequence (DNA): TGCAGCGTTGTCAGTTCCTACGAGCAGTACTTC.

V gene TRBV27 combines with J gene TRBJ2-1; TRBD2 agrees at 11 bases. J gave up 3 bases and V 5 bases, and 3 bases lay outside the gene matches. CDR1 and CDR2 (germline): MNHEY, SMNVEV (reference sequence). The CDR3 totals 15 residues. CDR3 loop: CASSPTSGIYNEQFF. The CDR3 DNA is TGTGCCAGCAGTCCGACTAGCGGGATCTACAATGAGCAGTTCTTC.

The rearrangement links TRBV6-1 to TRBJ2-7, with 11 bases fitting TRBD2. The CDR3 consists of 17 residues. After removal of 1 base from V and 2 bases from J, the junction contained 7 bases not matched to a gene. CDR1 and CDR2 from the germline V gene are MNHNS and SASEGT. The DNA for the CDR3 is TGTGCCAGCAGTGAAGACGCTAGCGGGGGGCCTCCCTACGAGCAGTACTTC. Encoded protein: CASSEDASGGPPYEQYF.

The rearrangement links TRBV5-1 to TRBJ2-1, with TRBD2 matching 9 bases. V gave up 5 bases and J gave up 4 bases; unmatched junction bases: 7. The CDR3 spans 15 residues. Germline assignment: CDR1 SGHRS and CDR2 YFSETQ. The CDR3 DNA reads TGCGCCAGCAGTAATAGCGGGAGTGGGTACAATGAGCAGTTCTTC. Its protein is CASSNSGSGYNEQFF.

This chain links TRBV29-1 with TRBJ2-7, with 8 bases that match TRBD1. The V segment lost 6 bases and the J segment 2 bases; nucleotides outside the gene matches: 3. The CDR3 length is 12 residues. Germline V gives CDR1 SQVTM, CDR2 ANQGSEA. CDR3 nucleotide sequence: TGCAGCGTCCTGGGACAGGCCTACGAGCAGTACTTC. Its translation: CSVLGQAYEQYF.

The J gene is TRBJ2-1, the V gene TRBV2; D possibly corresponds to TRBD1 (6 bases). This CDR3 has 15 residues. Trimming shortened V by 3 bases and J by 0 bases, and 9 bases separated the two germline ends. Germline CDR1 and CDR2: SNHLY and FYNNEI. DNA of the CDR3: TGTGCCAGCAGTGAGGGGGCCGGCTCCTACAATGAGCAGTTCTTC. Its protein is CASSEGAGSYNEQFF.

This clone was found a few times. The chain uses TRBV27 and TRBJ2-7; a weak D match, TRBD1 (5 bases). CDR1 is MNHEY and CDR2 is SMNVEV in the germline V gene (reference sequence). V was cut by 3 bases and J by 2 bases, with 14 bases left in between. CDR3 length: 15 amino acids. The CDR3 loop reads CASSLKGLGTYEQYF. The CDR3 DNA is TGTGCCAGCAGTTTGAAGGGGCTTGGAACCTACGAGCAGTACTTC.

This chain connects TRBV7-9 to TRBJ2-7; unclear D gene. Germline CDR1 and CDR2: SEHNR and FQNEAQ (reference sequence). V lost 0 bases, J lost 0 bases, and 6 bases lay in between. The CDR3 is 14 amino acids. The CDR3 DNA follows: TGTGCCAGCAGCTTAGCTCCTAGCTCCTACGAGCAGTACTTC. Translation gives CASSLAPSSYEQYF.

This chain uses TRBV5-1 with TRBJ2-5; TRBD2 is a possible D gene (5 bases). Germline V lookup: CDR1 SGHRS, CDR2 YFSETQ. There are 16 residues in the CDR3. Deletions cut 3 bases from V and 0 bases from J, with 15 bases between. The CDR3 loop is CASSSGRSVNQETQYF. CDR3 DNA: TGCGCCAGCAGCTCTGGGAGATCCGTAAACCAAGAGACCCAGTACTTC. The entire variable domain, with the rest obtained from reference TRBV5-1 and TRBJ2-5, is as follows: KAGVTQTPRYLIKTRGQQVTLSCSPISGHRSVSWYQQTPGQGLQFLFEYFSETQRNKGNFPGRFSGRQFSNSRSEMNVSTLELGDSALYLCASSSGRSVNQETQYFGPGTRLLVL.

CDR3 loop: CASSLEGLAGPRSGELFF. DNA of the CDR3: TGTGCCAGCAGCTTGGAGGGACTAGCGGGACCTCGGAGCGGGGAGCTGTTTTTT. This rearrangement joins TRBV5-4 to TRBJ2-2; 13 bases fit TRBD2. The CDR3 spans 18 residues. Per germline, CDR1 SGHNT and CDR2 YYREEE (reference sequence). V dropped 0 bases and J dropped 7; count of bases not matched to a gene: 9.

The rearrangement uses TRBV6-5 and TRBJ2-1; 7 bases line up with TRBD1. Germline CDR1 reads MNHEY; CDR2 reads SVGAGI. The CDR3 consists of 14 residues. The trim removed 5 bases at V and 7 bases at J, leaving 8 bases unmatched. This CDR3 is CASSALTGLNEQFF. CDR3 DNA: TGTGCCAGCAGTGCTCTGACAGGGCTGAATGAGCAGTTCTTC.

The chain uses TRBV13 and TRBJ2-7, with D perhaps TRBD2 (6 bases). The CDR3 runs 16 residues. The V end was cut by 4 bases, the J end by 0 bases, with 16 bases between. Looked up from germline, CDR1 is PRHDT and CDR2 is FYEKMQ (reference sequence). CDR3 region: CASSSGWGLDSYEQYF. The CDR3 DNA reads TGTGCCAGCAGCTCGGGATGGGGACTGGACTCCTACGAGCAGTACTTC.

This chain uses TRBV18 with TRBJ2-7, with 7 positions matching TRBD1. V lost 5 bases and J lost 1; bases outside the gene matches: 5. The length of the CDR3 is 14 residues. Per the germline V gene, CDR1 is KGHSH and CDR2 is LQKENI. This CDR3 reads CASSGRDSSYEQYF. The CDR3 nucleotides are TGTGCCAGCTCAGGAAGGGACAGTTCCTACGAGCAGTACTTC.

With regard to this clone: Other DNA sequences from this sample encode an identical CDR3 as well. This chain uses TRBV9 with TRBJ1-1; 7 bases line up with TRBD1. The germline V gene encodes CDR1 SGDLS and CDR2 YYNGEE. This CDR3 is built from 15 residues. V was pared by 2 bases and J by 1 base, with 5 bases of the junction left unmatched. The CDR3 region has the DNA TGTGCCAGCAGCGTCGCCGGGACAGAGAACACTGAAGCTTTCTTT. Its protein is CASSVAGTENTEAFF.

The chain employs TRBV20-1 and TRBJ1-1; D unresolved. Germline CDR1 and CDR2: DFQATT and SNEGSKA (reference sequence). This CDR3 contains 11 residues. V lost 5 bases to trimming and J lost 8 bases, with 12 bases between them. Written as DNA, the CDR3 is TGCAGTGCTCACAAATACAGAGAAGCTTTCTTT. Amino acids: CSAHKYREAFF.

This clone was seen a few times. The chain links TRBV7-9 to TRBJ2-7; D is uncertain. Germline V gene sequence: CDR1 SEHNR, CDR2 FQNEAQ (reference sequence). With 2 bases removed from V and 6 bases from J, the gap between germline ends came to 14 bases. CDR3 size: 14 residues. The DNA of the CDR3 is TGTGCCAGCAGCTTAACCGGCGGTGCGGCCGAGCAGTACTTC. Its protein product is CASSLTGGAAEQYF.

In the case of this clone: In the same sample, other DNA sequences code for this CDR3. The chain carries TRBV7-3 and TRBJ1-5, with TRBD1 identical over 9 bases. There are 14 residues in the CDR3. The V segment lost 3 bases and the J segment 4 bases; nucleotides outside the gene matches: 1. Germline lookup yields CDR1 SGHTA and CDR2 FQGTGA. CDR3 DNA sequence: TGTGCCAGCAGCTTGACAGGGGGTAATCAGCCCCAGCATTTT. This gives the protein CASSLTGGNQPQHF. Complete variable domain (other parts from reference TRBV7-3 and TRBJ1-5): GAGVSQTPSNKVTEKGKYVELRCDPISGHTALYWYRQSLGQGPEFLIYFQGTGAADDSGLPNDRFFAVRPEGSVSTLKIQRTERGDSAVYLCASSLTGGNQPQHFGDGTRLSIL.

The J gene is TRBJ2-1, the V gene TRBV6-1; TRBD2 might be the D (7 bases). This CDR3 has 15 amino acids. Germline V lookup: CDR1 MNHNS, CDR2 SASEGT. Trimming removed 2 bases at V and 3 bases at J, with 11 bases between. CDR3 sequence: CASSERGGHYNEQFF. The DNA of the CDR3 is TGTGCCAGCAGTGAAAGGGGGGGCCACTACAATGAGCAGTTCTTC.

This clone has only one observation. The genes are TRBV2 and TRBJ2-3, with 7 bases aligning to TRBD2. The trim removed 7 bases at V and 1 base at J, leaving 8 bases unmatched. Looked up from germline, CDR1 is SNHLY and CDR2 is FYNNEI. The CDR3 is made up of 15 amino acids. The chain's CDR3 is CASIMPSGGTDTQYF. CDR3 bases: TGTGCCAGCATAATGCCTAGCGGAGGCACAGATACGCAGTATTTT.

This sequence joins TRBV23-1 and TRBJ2-7, with TRBD2 identical over 8 bases. TRBV23-1 is placed among ORFs of uncertain function. V lost 1 base and J lost 0; bases outside the gene matches: 8. CDR3 length: 17 residues. The CDR3 loop reads CASSQLAGRNPSYEQYF. The CDR3 DNA reads as TGCGCCAGCAGTCAATTAGCGGGAAGGAACCCCTCCTACGAGCAGTACTTC.

This clone was recorded once. The chain employs TRBV11-3 and TRBJ2-3; 8 nucleotides line up with TRBD2. CDR1 is SGHNT and CDR2 is YENEEA in the germline V gene. V was pared by 7 bases and J by 0 bases, with 12 bases of the junction left unmatched. CDR3 length: 17 amino acids. The CDR3 sequence is CASTTKRASGSTDTQYF. The CDR3 nucleotides read TGTGCCAGCACGACAAAAAGGGCTAGCGGGAGCACAGATACGCAGTATTTT.